This TCR beta chain stems from a study of T cell changes during pregnancy in multiple sclerosis. The germline V gene encodes CDR1 SGHTA and CDR2 FQGTGA. The CDR3 consists of 15 residues. Trimming took 0 bases from V and 5 from J; bases not matched to a gene: 0. Data came from immunoSEQ multiplex PCR; TCRdb stores just in-frame clones and leaves some out. The sample consists of 90,000 to 150,000 clones, 90% to 95% of them appearing once. The clonotype was recovered from a female donor with multiple sclerosis, enrolled in a pregnancy study. The sequences come from peripheral blood, collected before pregnancy. This rearrangement joins TRBV7-3 to TRBJ1-6; 8 nucleotides agree with TRBD1. The CDR3 DNA reads TGTGCCAGCAGCTTAACGGGACAGGATAATTCACCCCTCCACTTT. Residues: CASSLTGQDNSPLHF.